The sequence of this T cell receptor (beta chain) was determined in a study of blood T cell repertoires in COVID-19. At the level of the study: Donors in the United States, Italy and Spain gave samples during acute or convalescent COVID-19. Sources were T cells, B-cell-depleted T cells, or PBMCs; the material itself was cDNA or gDNA.

This clone appeared many times. This CDR3 region has 15 residues. The V gene end was trimmed by 6 bases and the J gene end by 5 bases; junction bases not matched to a gene: 10. Germline V CDR1 and CDR2: MGHRA, YSYEKL. Original processing methods: Amplification of reference gene primers was used by the study to estimate nucleated cell counts. Libraries were prepared by immunoSEQ multiplex PCR; TCRdb keeps only in-frame clonotypes and omits some of them. The V and J calls and clone size come from that table; D and trimming were worked out from the DNA. The sample has a few hundred thousand clones, around 84% seen once.

The sequencing input was peripheral blood. The chain employs TRBV4-1 and TRBJ2-5; 9 bases align to TRBD1. The sequence came from a man aged 55-75 years with acute or convalescent COVID-19. The CDR3 loop reads CASRHDRGEYETQYF. CDR3 DNA sequence: TGCGCCAGCAGACACGACAGGGGGGAGTATGAGACCCAGTACTTC.